Below, one T cell receptor (beta chain) is given with its context. Its target is unknown. This sample stems from a study of T cell responses to AZD1222 COVID-19 vaccine. Study-wide results and limits: Close to half of spike-specific TCRs reportedly recognize unmutated variant regions. AZD1222 recipients seropositive at baseline numbered only five to seven. Females made up more of the donors, who were largely white British, and clonal diversity may have come out too low. None of the repertoires were sampled until the peak T cell response had passed.

The trim removed 6 bases at V and 2 bases at J, leaving 7 bases unmatched. Germline CDR1 LNHDA, CDR2 SQIVND (reference sequence). The CDR3 has 17 residues. Libraries were prepared by immunoSEQ multiplex PCR; TCRdb keeps only in-frame clonotypes and omits some of them. The sample lists roughly 100,000 clones; around 86% were seen once. The sequence was obtained from an adult who received the MenACWY meningococcal vaccine as a control. Sequenced material: peripheral blood, taken 28 days after the second dose of the MenACWY control vaccine. The rearrangement joins TRBV19 to TRBJ2-1; TRBD2 aligns across 13 bases. CDR3 residues: CASRGPGTSGTYNEQFF. DNA for the CDR3: TGTGCCAGTAGGGGACCCGGGACTAGCGGGACCTACAATGAGCAGTTCTTC.